The T cell receptor (beta chain) described here comes from a study of neurological immune-mediated disorders (dated by TCRdb to the late 2010s). Concerning the study at large: Among the roughly 35 multiple sclerosis patients, around 30 had relapsing-remitting MS and 3 had secondary progressive MS. Using UMI-based sequencing, the study compared peripheral blood TCR-beta repertoires from patients with HTLV-I-associated myelopathy (HAM/TSP), patients with multiple sclerosis, and healthy controls. Alongside PBMC samples, the set of 80 to 130 TCR-beta libraries contained longitudinal samples, technical triplicates, and paired CD4+ and CD8+ T-cell subsets that had been sorted. The cohort was made up of approximately 69 subjects, consisting of around 14 HAM/TSP patients, about 35 multiple sclerosis patients and roughly 20 healthy controls. The study at large found these results: No identical CDR3 amino acid sequences were found to be shared among expanded clones across subjects, suggesting that TCR-beta repertoires were private in all groups. TCR clonal expansion was highest in HAM/TSP patients and lowest in MS patients, with MS patients falling below even healthy controls. No clinical or MRI features were associated with the MS cluster, and the authors said that larger cohorts are needed. Phylogenetic analysis grouped repertoires from 18 of 34 MS patients into a cluster of related CDR3 sequences, suggesting a possible repertoire-level signature.

Unsorted PBMC libraries were generated from 2 million PBMCs stored in RNAlater at -80 °C until RNA extraction. Multiple sclerosis patients were enrolled in a US clinical protocol evaluating disease progression by magnetic resonance imaging. Peripheral blood underwent Ficoll-Hypaque density gradient centrifugation to isolate PBMCs, which were then cryopreserved in liquid nitrogen. cDNA was synthesized by template-switch 5'RACE using a primer carrying a 10-nucleotide random unique molecular identifier by which each TCR transcript was tagged. Every sequencing run covered 15-18 subjects and yielded more than 170 million TCR-beta sequences. The RNeasy kit was used to extract total RNA. TCR-beta VDJ regions were amplified with primers for the TCR constant region and the 5'RACE anchor, using the KAPA Real-time Library Amplification kit. A first PCR added sample indexes and Illumina adaptors, after which a second PCR increased the library yield. After purification with Ampure beads, the TCR product of roughly 650 bp was size-selected on a 2% E-gel SizeSelection system. Before pooling, library quality was checked on a Bioanalyzer, concentration was measured with Qubit, and libraries were quantified with the Kapa Library Quantification kit. An Illumina HiSeq 2500 sequenced the libraries paired-end 2 x 150 bp. To increase sequence diversity, about 25-30% phiX was spiked into each library pool. The paper's processing steps were these. Quality-filtered reads were processed with the UMI-based MiGEC pipeline, and over 85% of raw TCR sequences were removed by the MiGEC pipeline during error correction. IMGT germline references were used for alignment of VDJ genes, and clonotypes were defined by a unique CDR3 amino acid sequence together with V-J genes. VDJtools evaluated clonal expansion, Shannon diversity and CDR3 relatedness (CalcPairwiseDistances, ClusterSamples); CLCbio workbench built phylogenetic trees. A clone was classed as expanded if it had 8 or more unique UMIs, a cutoff based on coefficient-of-variation modelling across technical triplicates. TCRdb's own reprocessing of the public reads used fastp at Q25 and MiXCR and kept productive beta chains. Duplicate CDR3 protein sequences are folded into a single record with the most common DNA and genes. The V and J calls here are based on TCRdb, not the publication. This sample comprises about 58,000 distinct CDR3 sequences, approximately 3.1% of them detected only once. 6% to 8.5% of the sample is in the top ten clones.

Remarks on this clonotype: Which antigen it targets is not known. No clone much larger than this one lies a single base away; base qualities are absent.

The TCR was taken from a woman in her sixties with multiple sclerosis. The specimen sequenced was PBMCs.

The sequenced DNA: TGCAGCGTTGAACCGTTGGACAGGGCAGGCCACAATGAGCAGTTCTTC. It encodes CSVEPLDRAGHNEQFF. The rearrangement combines TRBV29-1 with TRBJ2-1; TRBD1 matches 8 bases in the middle. The germline V gene sets CDR1 to SQVTM and CDR2 to ANQGSEA. Trimming accounts for 2 bases at V and 5 bases at J, while the number of junction bases matched to no gene is 11. From the cysteine up to the phenylalanine, the CDR3 has a length of 16 residues. The retained sequence is limited to the CDR3, 48 bases, with the frame set at the first base.